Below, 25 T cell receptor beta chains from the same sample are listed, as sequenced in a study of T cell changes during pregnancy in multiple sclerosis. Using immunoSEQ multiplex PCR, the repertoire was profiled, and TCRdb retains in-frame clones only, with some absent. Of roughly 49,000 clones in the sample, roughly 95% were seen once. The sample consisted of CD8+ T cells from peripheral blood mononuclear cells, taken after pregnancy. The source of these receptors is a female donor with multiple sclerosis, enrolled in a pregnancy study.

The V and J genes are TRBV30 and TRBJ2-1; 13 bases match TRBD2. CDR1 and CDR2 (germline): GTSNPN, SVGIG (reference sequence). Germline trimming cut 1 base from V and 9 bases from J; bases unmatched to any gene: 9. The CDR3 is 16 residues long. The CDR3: CAWSGLAGGRPFEQFF. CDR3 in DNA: TGTGCCTGGAGTGGACTAGCGGGAGGCCGACCTTTTGAGCAGTTCTTC.

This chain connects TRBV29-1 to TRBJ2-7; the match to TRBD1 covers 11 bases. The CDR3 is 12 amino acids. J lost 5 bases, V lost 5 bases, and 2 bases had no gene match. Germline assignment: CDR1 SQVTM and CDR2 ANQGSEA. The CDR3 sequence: CSVRTGGDEQYF. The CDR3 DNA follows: TGCAGCGTTAGGACAGGGGGCGACGAGCAGTACTTC.

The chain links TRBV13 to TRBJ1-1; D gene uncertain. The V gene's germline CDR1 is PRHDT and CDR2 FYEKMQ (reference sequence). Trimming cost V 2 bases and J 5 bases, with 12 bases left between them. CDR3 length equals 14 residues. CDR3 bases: TGTGCCAGCAGCTTACGAGGGTCTTTAACTGAAGCTTTCTTT. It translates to CASSLRGSLTEAFF.

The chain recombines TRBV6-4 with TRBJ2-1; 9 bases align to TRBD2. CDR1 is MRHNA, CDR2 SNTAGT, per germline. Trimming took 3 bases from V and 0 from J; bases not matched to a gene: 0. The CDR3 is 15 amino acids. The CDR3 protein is CASSEAGGSYNEQFF. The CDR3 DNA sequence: TGTGCCAGCAGTGAAGCGGGGGGCTCCTACAATGAGCAGTTCTTC.

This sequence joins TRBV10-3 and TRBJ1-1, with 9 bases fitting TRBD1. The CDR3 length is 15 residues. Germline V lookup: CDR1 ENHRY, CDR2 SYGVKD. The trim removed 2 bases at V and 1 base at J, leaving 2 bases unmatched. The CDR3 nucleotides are TGTGCCATCAGTGAGCCGGGACAGGGGAACACTGAAGCTTTCTTT. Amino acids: CAISEPGQGNTEAFF.

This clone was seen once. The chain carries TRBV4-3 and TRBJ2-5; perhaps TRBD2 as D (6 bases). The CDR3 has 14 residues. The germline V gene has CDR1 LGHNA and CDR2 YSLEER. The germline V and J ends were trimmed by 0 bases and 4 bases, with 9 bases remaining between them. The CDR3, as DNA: TGCGCCAGCAGCCAAGAGCGGGGTTCAGAGACCCAGTACTTC. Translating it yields CASSQERGSETQYF.

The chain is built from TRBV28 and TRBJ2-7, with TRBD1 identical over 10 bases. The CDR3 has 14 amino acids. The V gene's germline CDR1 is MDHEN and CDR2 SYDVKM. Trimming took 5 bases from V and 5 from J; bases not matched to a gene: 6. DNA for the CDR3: TGTGCCAGCAGTGCGGACAGGGGGATAGACGAGCAGTACTTC. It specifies CASSADRGIDEQYF.

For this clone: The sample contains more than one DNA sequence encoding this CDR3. CDR3 loop: CASSQDGTVRYPKLFF. CDR3 in DNA: TGCGCCAGCAGCCAAGACGGGACTGTCAGATACCCAAAACTGTTTTTT. V gene TRBV4-1 combines with J gene TRBJ1-4, with a tentative D call TRBD1 (5 bases). Looked up from germline, CDR1 is MGHRA and CDR2 is YSYEKL. Trimming removed 0 bases at V and 10 bases at J, with 18 bases between. The CDR3 extends over 16 amino acids.

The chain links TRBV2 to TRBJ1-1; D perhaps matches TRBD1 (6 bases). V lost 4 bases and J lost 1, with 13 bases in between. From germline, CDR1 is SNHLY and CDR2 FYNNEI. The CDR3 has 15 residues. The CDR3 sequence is CASSATGKGNTEAFF. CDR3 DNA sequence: TGTGCCAGCAGTGCCACAGGGAAAGGGAACACTGAAGCTTTCTTT.

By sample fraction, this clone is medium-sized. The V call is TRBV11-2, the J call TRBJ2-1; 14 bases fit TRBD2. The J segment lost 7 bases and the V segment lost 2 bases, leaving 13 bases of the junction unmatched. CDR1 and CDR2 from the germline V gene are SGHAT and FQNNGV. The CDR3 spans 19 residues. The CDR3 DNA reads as TGTGCCAGCAGCTTATTTTCGCGGGGACTAGCGGGAGTTGGGAATGAGCAGTTCTTC. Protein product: CASSLFSRGLAGVGNEQFF.

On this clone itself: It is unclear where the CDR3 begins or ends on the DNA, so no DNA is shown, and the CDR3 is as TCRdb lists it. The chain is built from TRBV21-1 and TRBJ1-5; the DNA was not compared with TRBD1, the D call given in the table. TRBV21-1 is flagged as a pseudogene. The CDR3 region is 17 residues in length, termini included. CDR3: CASWGRGSTRSNQPQHF.

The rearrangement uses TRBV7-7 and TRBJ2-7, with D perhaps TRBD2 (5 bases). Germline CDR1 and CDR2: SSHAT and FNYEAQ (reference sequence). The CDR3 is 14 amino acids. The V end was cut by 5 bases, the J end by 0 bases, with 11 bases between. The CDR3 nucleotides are TGTGCCAGCAGCCCACGGGGAGCCTCCTACGAGCAGTACTTC. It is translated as CASSPRGASYEQYF.

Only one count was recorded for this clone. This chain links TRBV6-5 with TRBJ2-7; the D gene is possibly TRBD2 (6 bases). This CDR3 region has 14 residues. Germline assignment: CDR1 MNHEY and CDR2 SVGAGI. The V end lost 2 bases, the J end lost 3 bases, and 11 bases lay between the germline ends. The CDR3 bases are TGTGCCAGCAGTTACGGGGGACTGCGCTACGAGCAGTACTTC. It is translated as CASSYGGLRYEQYF.

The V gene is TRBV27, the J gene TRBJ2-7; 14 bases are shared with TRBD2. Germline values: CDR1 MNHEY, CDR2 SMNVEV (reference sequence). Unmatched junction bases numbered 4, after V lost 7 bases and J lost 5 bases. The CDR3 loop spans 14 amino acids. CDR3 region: CASKGLAGAHEQYF. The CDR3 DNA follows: TGTGCCAGCAAGGGACTAGCGGGAGCCCACGAGCAGTACTTC.

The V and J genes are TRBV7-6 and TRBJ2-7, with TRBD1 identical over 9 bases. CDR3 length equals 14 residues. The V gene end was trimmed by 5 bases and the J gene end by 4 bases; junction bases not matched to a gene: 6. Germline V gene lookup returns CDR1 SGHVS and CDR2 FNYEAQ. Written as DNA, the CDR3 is TGTGCCAGCAGCCCCGGGACAGGGAGGTACGAGCAGTACTTC. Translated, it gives CASSPGTGRYEQYF.

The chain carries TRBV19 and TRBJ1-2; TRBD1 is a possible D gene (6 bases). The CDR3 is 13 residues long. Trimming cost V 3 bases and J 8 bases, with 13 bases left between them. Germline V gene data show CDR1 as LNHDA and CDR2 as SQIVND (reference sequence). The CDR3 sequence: CASSIGRGNGYTF. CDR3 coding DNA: TGTGCCAGTAGTATTGGGAGGGGGAACGGCTACACCTTC.

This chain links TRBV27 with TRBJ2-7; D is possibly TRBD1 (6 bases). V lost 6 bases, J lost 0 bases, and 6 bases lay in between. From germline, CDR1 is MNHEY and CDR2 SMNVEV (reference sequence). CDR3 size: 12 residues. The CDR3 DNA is TGTGCCAGCAGGGACAGCTCCTACGAGCAGTACTTC. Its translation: CASRDSSYEQYF.

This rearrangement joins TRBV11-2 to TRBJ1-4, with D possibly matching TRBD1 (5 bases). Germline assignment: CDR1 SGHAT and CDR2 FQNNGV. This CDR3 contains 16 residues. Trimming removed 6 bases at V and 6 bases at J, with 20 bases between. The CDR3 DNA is TGTGCCAGCAGTGGGGTCACACGGGTAGGGGATGAAAAACTGTTTTTT. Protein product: CASSGVTRVGDEKLFF. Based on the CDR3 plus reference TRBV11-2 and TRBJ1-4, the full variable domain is EAGVAQSPRYKIIEKRQSVAFWCNPISGHATLYWYQQILGQGPKLLIQFQNNGVVDDSQLPKDRFSAERLKGVDSTLKIQPAKLEDSAVYLCASSGVTRVGDEKLFFGSGTQLSVL.

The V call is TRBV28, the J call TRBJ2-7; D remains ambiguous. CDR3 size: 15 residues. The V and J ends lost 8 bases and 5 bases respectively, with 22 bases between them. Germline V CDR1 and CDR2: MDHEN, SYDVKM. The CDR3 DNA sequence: TGTGCCAGCCTCACAAGTGTGCTAGGAAACCACGAGCAGTACTTC. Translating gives CASLTSVLGNHEQYF. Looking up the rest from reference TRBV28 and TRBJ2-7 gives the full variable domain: DVKVTQSSRYLVKRTGEKVFLECVQDMDHENMFWYRQDPGLGLRLIYFSYDVKMKEKGDIPEGYSVSREKKERFSLILESASTNQTSMYLCASLTSVLGNHEQYFGPGTRLTVT.

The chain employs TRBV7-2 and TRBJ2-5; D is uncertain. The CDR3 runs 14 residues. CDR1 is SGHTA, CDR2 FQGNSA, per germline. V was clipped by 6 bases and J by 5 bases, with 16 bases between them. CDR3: CASSFNIDGETQYF. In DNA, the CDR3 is TGTGCCAGCAGTTTTAATATAGACGGGGAGACCCAGTACTTC.

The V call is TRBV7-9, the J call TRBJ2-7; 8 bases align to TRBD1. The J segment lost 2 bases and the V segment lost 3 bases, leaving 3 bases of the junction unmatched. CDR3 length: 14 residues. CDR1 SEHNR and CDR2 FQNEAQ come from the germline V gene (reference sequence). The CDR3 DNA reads TGTGCCAGCAGCTTTGAACAGGGGGCCTACGAGCAGTACTTC. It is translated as CASSFEQGAYEQYF.

In DNA form, the CDR3 reads TGTGCCAGCAGCTTAGGCCGGGGGCCCCAGCATTTT. Residues: CASSLGRGPQHF. The genes are TRBV13 and TRBJ1-5; no firm D call. The germline gives CDR1 PRHDT, CDR2 FYEKMQ (reference sequence). V lost 0 bases to trimming and J lost 9 bases, with 6 bases between them. The CDR3 runs 12 residues.

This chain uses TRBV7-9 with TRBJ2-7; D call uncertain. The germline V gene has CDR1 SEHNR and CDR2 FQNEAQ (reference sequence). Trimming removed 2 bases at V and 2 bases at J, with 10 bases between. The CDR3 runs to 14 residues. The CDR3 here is CASSLRDKTYEQYF. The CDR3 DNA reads TGTGCCAGCAGCTTAAGAGACAAGACCTACGAGCAGTACTTC.

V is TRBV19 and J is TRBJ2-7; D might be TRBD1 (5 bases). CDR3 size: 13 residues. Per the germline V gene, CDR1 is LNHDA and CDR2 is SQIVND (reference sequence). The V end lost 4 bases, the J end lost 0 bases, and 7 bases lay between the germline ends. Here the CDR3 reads CASSTTVSYEQYF. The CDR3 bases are TGTGCCAGTAGTACGACAGTCTCCTACGAGCAGTACTTC.

In DNA, the CDR3 is TGTGCCAGCAGCTTGCGGACAGGGGGGAACTATGGCTACACCTTC. It translates to CASSLRTGGNYGYTF. The rearrangement uses TRBV5-4 and TRBJ1-2, with 10 bases identical to TRBD1. The CDR3 runs to 15 residues. The J segment lost 2 bases and the V segment lost 1 base, leaving 2 bases of the junction unmatched. Germline V gene lookup returns CDR1 SGHNT and CDR2 YYREEE (reference sequence).